This TCR beta chain emerged from a study of cytomegalovirus exposure and HLA in healthy donors. Study as a whole: There were approximately 80 million unique TCRs (from HLA-typed donors) in an early data release.

This CDR3 has 16 residues. J was trimmed by 6 bases and V by 1 base; bases with no gene match: 8. Per the germline V gene, CDR1 is LGHNT and CDR2 is FRNRAP. General observations from the study: In a later analysis, V- and J-gene trimming of beta chains associated with a DCLRE1C missense variant, replicated independently. It has been reported that TCR beta sequences accurately predicted the HLA-A and HLA-B alleles of most subjects. HLA alleles were associated with around 17,000 TCR beta sequences in a later analysis at 0.05 false discovery rate.

PCR involved 60 Vbeta and 13 Jbeta primers. Only in-frame clones appear in the TCRdb table, and some are missing; sequencing was by immunoSEQ multiplex PCR. The sample carries approximately 130,000 clones, approximately 80% recorded once. With respect to this clone: Its antigen is unknown.

This chain uses TRBV12-5 with TRBJ1-5, with 8 bases lining up with TRBD1. The clonotype originates from a woman younger than 35 in good health and CMV-seronegative. The sequenced sample was PBMCs. CDR3 protein: CASGLGTGSSSQPQHF. The CDR3 DNA reads as TGTGCTAGTGGTTTGGGGACAGGGAGTAGTAGTCAGCCCCAGCATTTT.